This T cell receptor (beta chain) came from a study of OX40 agonist ivuxolimab in advanced cancers. Study-wide context: Patients were roughly 87% male with ages about 23 to 90, mean about 60. Partial responses were observed in three patients, of whom one had hepatocellular carcinoma and two had cutaneous melanoma.

Judged by abundance, this clone is medium-sized (0.01 to 0.1%). Its antigen is not identified. Generated by immunoSEQ multiplex PCR, the TCRdb table keeps only in-frame clones and is missing some. The repertoire holds around 15,000 clones, with around 62% as singletons. Study observations and caveats: CD8+ T cells showed, on average, more clonal expansion than CD4+ cells. Clones of CD4+ and CD8+ blood T cells grew by week 6 at doses of 0.1 to 3.0 mg/kg.

CDR1 and CDR2 from the germline V gene are GTSNPN and SVGIG (reference sequence). The V gene end was trimmed by 5 bases and the J gene end by 4 bases; junction bases not matched to a gene: 16. The CDR3 length is 16 residues. This sequence joins TRBV30 and TRBJ1-2; the match to TRBD1 covers 7 bases. The clonotype comes from an adult with an advanced solid tumor such as melanoma, head and neck, liver or kidney cancer. The specimen comprised CD4+ or CD8+ T cells sorted from blood, sampled in a trial of the OX40 agonist ivuxolimab. In nucleotides, the CDR3 is TGTGCCTGGTTAGACCATTCCCTCGGGACAGCCTATGGCTACACCTTC. It codes for CAWLDHSLGTAYGYTF.